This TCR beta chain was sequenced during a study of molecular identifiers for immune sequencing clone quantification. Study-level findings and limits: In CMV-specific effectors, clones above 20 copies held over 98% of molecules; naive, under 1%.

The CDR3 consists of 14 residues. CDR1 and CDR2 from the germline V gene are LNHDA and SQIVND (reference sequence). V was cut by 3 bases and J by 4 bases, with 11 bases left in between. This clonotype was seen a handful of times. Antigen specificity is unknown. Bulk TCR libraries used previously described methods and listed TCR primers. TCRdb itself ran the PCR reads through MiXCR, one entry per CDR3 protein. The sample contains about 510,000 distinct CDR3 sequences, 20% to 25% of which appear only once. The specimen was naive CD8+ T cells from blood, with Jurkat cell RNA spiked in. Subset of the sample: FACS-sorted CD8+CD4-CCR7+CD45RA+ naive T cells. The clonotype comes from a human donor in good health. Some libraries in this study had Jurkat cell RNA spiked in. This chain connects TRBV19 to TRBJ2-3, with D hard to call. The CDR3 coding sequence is TGTGCCAGTAGTATTCGCGGCGGCGCAGATACGCAGTATTTT. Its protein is CASSIRGGADTQYF.